This T cell receptor (beta chain) was recovered during a study of T cells in Graves' hyperthyroidism and ophthalmopathy. It was RNA transcripts that yielded the amplified TCR beta CDR3 regions. First-round RT-PCR of the TCR CDR3 relied on the HTBI primer set. TCRdb re-derived calls from the multiplex PCR reads in MiXCR, one entry per CDR3 protein. The sample yields 650,000 to 850,000 distinct CDR3 sequences, around 19% seen once. This clonotype was counted a few times. This sequence was found in a woman in her forties or fifties with Graves' hyperthyroidism that later progressed to Graves' ophthalmopathy. The sequencing sample was made of blood.

CDR3 loop: CASSSHGIEVNTEAFF. CDR3 sequence (DNA): TGTGCCAGCAGCTCGCACGGGATCGAAGTGAACACTGAAGCTTTCTTT. The rearrangement uses TRBV28 and TRBJ1-1; no clear D gene. V dropped 6 bases and J dropped 0 bases, with 17 bases sitting between them. Germline V CDR1 and CDR2: MDHEN, SYDVKM. The CDR3 contains 16 residues. Filled out from reference TRBV28 and TRBJ1-1, the complete variable domain reads DVKVTQSSRYLVKRTGEKVFLECVQDMDHENMFWYRQDPGLGLRLIYFSYDVKMKEKGDIPEGYSVSREKKERFSLILESASTNQTSMYLCASSSHGIEVNTEAFFGQGTRLTVV.